The 27 T cell receptor beta chains reported below all come from one sample, sequenced in a study of PD-1 blockade in classical Hodgkin lymphoma. Profiled with immunoSEQ multiplex PCR; TCRdb holds only in-frame clones, not every one. In the table there are about 43,000 clones, over 65% of which are singletons. Each and every patient relapsed after autologous stem cell transplantation, and patients got differing brentuximab vedotin exposure. The input for sequencing was peripheral blood mononuclear cells (PBMCs), taken before the second cycle of nivolumab. The receptors stem from a human donor with classical Hodgkin lymphoma.

CDR3 protein: CASSMQRSGNTEAFF. The DNA of the CDR3 is TGTGCCAGCAGTATGCAGCGGAGTGGGAACACTGAAGCTTTCTTT. This sequence joins TRBV28 and TRBJ1-1, with D hard to call. The germline CDR1 and CDR2 sequences are MDHEN and SYDVKM. The CDR3 is made up of 15 amino acids. V shed 5 bases and J shed 1 base, with 14 bases lying between them.

V and J are TRBV7-2 and TRBJ2-1, with D perhaps assigned TRBD1 or TRBD2 (5 bases each). The CDR3 is 13 residues long. Between the trimmed V and J ends, which lost 2 bases and 15 bases, there was a span of 17 bases. Germline V gives CDR1 SGHTA, CDR2 FQGNSA. DNA for the CDR3: TGTGCCAGCAGCTTACTCGGGGCGGTCGGAATGTTCTTC. Protein: CASSLLGAVGMFF.

The chain uses TRBV28 and TRBJ2-3; 7 nucleotides align to TRBD2. CDR3 length: 17 residues. Trimming at V came to 2 bases and at J to 1 base, leaving 9 bases not matched to a gene. Germline lookup yields CDR1 MDHEN and CDR2 SYDVKM. In nucleotides, the CDR3 is TGTGCCAGCAGTTTACTAGCGGTCCCACGGGGCACAGATACGCAGTATTTT. Translating gives CASSLLAVPRGTDTQYF.

The chain has TRBV29-1 and TRBJ2-7, with unresolved D. The ends were cut back, 5 bases at V and 3 bases at J, with 11 bases in the middle. There are 12 residues in the CDR3. Germline V gene data show CDR1 as SQVTM and CDR2 as ANQGSEA. DNA for the CDR3: TGCAGCGTTCGACCCTCTGACTACGAGCAGTACTTC. Translating gives CSVRPSDYEQYF.

This clone ranks as medium-sized (0.01 to 0.1%). V gene TRBV13 combines with J gene TRBJ1-6, with TRBD1 matching over 8 bases. From germline, CDR1 is PRHDT and CDR2 FYEKMQ (reference sequence). V lost 6 bases to trimming and J lost 9 bases; unmatched junction nucleotides: 10. The CDR3 is 15 residues long. CDR3 nucleotides: TGTGCCAGCAGTTTTTCGGGACAGGAGAGTTCACCCCTCCACTTT. It yields the protein CASSFSGQESSPLHF.

A few counts support this clone. This sequence joins TRBV28 and TRBJ1-1; D not certain. Germline V CDR1 and CDR2: MDHEN, SYDVKM. The length of the CDR3 is 13 residues. Trimming cost V 4 bases and J 4 bases, with 10 bases left between them. The CDR3 loop is CASSSPEGTEAFF. For the CDR3, the DNA is TGTGCCAGCAGTTCTCCAGAGGGCACTGAAGCTTTCTTT.

J is TRBJ2-6 and V is TRBV4-3, with unresolved D. Germline values: CDR1 LGHNA, CDR2 YSLEER. This CDR3 region has 16 residues. Trimming took off 1 base at V and 0 bases at J, with 7 bases between the two ends. The CDR3 region is CASSQVIDSGANVLTF. In nucleotides, the CDR3 is TGCGCCAGCAGCCAAGTAATCGACTCTGGGGCCAACGTCCTGACTTTC.

The chain employs TRBV7-9 and TRBJ2-1; D is perhaps TRBD1 or TRBD2 (6 bases each). CDR1 is SEHNR and CDR2 is FQNEAQ in the germline V gene (reference sequence). Trimming took off 5 bases at V and 4 bases at J, with 18 bases between the two ends. CDR3 length equals 16 residues. The DNA for the CDR3 is TGTGCCAGCAGCCCCTACCAATGGGGGGCATACAATGAGCAGTTCTTC. It codes for CASSPYQWGAYNEQFF.

This clone was recorded a few times. This rearrangement joins TRBV10-3 to TRBJ2-5; perhaps TRBD1 as D (5 bases). The germline V gene has CDR1 ENHRY and CDR2 SYGVKD. V lost 6 bases to trimming and J lost 3 bases, with 23 bases between them. This CDR3 is 17 amino acids long. Here the CDR3 DNA reads TGTGCCATCAGACCAGGACCCAGGGCCCGAGAAGAAGAGACCCAGTACTTC. This codes for CAIRPGPRAREEETQYF.

The chain links TRBV19 to TRBJ2-7; D might be TRBD1 (6 bases). V was cut by 3 bases and J by 0 bases, with 27 bases left in between. Germline CDR1 is LNHDA and CDR2 is SQIVND (reference sequence). The CDR3 consists of 20 residues. As DNA, the CDR3 is TGTGCCAGTAGTATTCGTCCGATTGGTTGGGGGCAGGCTAGCTCCTACGAGCAGTACTTC. Protein: CASSIRPIGWGQASSYEQYF.

The J gene is TRBJ2-1, the V gene TRBV27, with TRBD1 matching 8 bases. The V and J ends lost 5 bases and 9 bases, in that order; junction bases with no gene match: 18. Germline values: CDR1 MNHEY, CDR2 SMNVEV (reference sequence). CDR3 length equals 17 residues. The CDR3 loop is CASSGAPRGRMDSEQFF. The CDR3 DNA reads TGTGCCAGCAGTGGAGCCCCCAGGGGGCGAATGGACAGTGAGCAGTTCTTC.

This clone was counted a few times. V and J are TRBV5-1 and TRBJ1-1; D might be TRBD1 (6 bases). V lost 1 base and J 3 bases, leaving 13 bases between the germline ends. The CDR3 spans 15 residues. CDR1 and CDR2 (germline): SGHRS, YFSETQ. As DNA, the CDR3 is TGCGCCAGCAGCTTGTTTACAGGGAAGGACACTGAAGCTTTCTTT. Translation gives CASSLFTGKDTEAFF.

In its sample, this clone was seen a few times. V is TRBV6-4 and J is TRBJ1-2, with TRBD1 matching 10 bases. The V and J ends lost 8 bases and 4 bases, in that order; junction bases with no gene match: 7. This CDR3 comprises 14 residues. Per the germline V gene, CDR1 is MRHNA and CDR2 is SNTAGT. The CDR3 loop is CASPRTGGFYGYTF. The DNA of the CDR3 is TGTGCCAGCCCTAGGACAGGGGGGTTCTATGGCTACACCTTC.

The rearrangement links TRBV9 to TRBJ2-3; 8 nucleotides agree with TRBD1. Trimming cost V 4 bases and J 2 bases; bases outside gene matches: 12. This CDR3 is built from 17 residues. The V gene's germline CDR1 is SGDLS and CDR2 YYNGEE. The DNA of the CDR3 is TGTGCCAGCAGCCACCCCTTCGGGCAGGGGGCCACAGATACGCAGTATTTT. Translation: CASSHPFGQGATDTQYF.

The CDR3 region has the DNA TGTGCCAGCAGCGTAGGGACAGGGGGTTCCTATGGCTACACCTTC. This sequence encodes CASSVGTGGSYGYTF. The chain has TRBV9 and TRBJ1-2; 10 bases are shared with TRBD1. Germline CDR1 SGDLS, CDR2 YYNGEE. This CDR3 spans 15 amino acids. V was pared by 0 bases and J by 4 bases, with 3 bases of the junction left unmatched.

The chain is built from TRBV11-2 and TRBJ2-7; D unclear. CDR1 and CDR2 from the germline V gene are SGHAT and FQNNGV. The CDR3 spans 13 residues. Trimming left V 1 base short and J 6 bases short, with 10 bases between. Here the CDR3 DNA reads TGTGCCAGCAGCTTAGGGGGTCCAGGCGAGCAGTACTTC. Its protein product is CASSLGGPGEQYF.

V is TRBV6-6 and J is TRBJ1-2; TRBD1 aligns across 7 bases. The CDR3 runs 14 residues. V shed 6 bases and J 6 bases; nucleotides not matched to a gene: 10. Germline V gives CDR1 MNHNY, CDR2 SVGAGI (reference sequence). CDR3 nucleotides: TGTGCCAGCAGCCCCCGACAGGGAAAGGATGGCTACACCTTC. Its protein product is CASSPRQGKDGYTF.

In its sample, this clone was seen once. This chain links TRBV19 with TRBJ2-1, with D tentatively TRBD2 (6 bases). Germline assignment: CDR1 LNHDA and CDR2 SQIVND (reference sequence). The CDR3 totals 13 residues. V lost 3 bases to trimming and J lost 7 bases, with 10 bases between them. The CDR3 loop is CASSIMGGNEQFF. As DNA, the CDR3 is TGTGCCAGTAGTATTATGGGGGGAAATGAGCAGTTCTTC.

By sample share, this clone is medium-sized. The V gene is TRBV25-1, the J gene TRBJ1-1, with D maybe TRBD1 (5 bases). CDR1 is MGHDK, CDR2 SYGVNS, per germline. The CDR3 is 13 residues long. V was cut by 2 bases and J by 11 bases, with 15 bases left in between. CDR3 residues: CASSEAGLGTAFF. The CDR3 DNA reads as TGTGCCAGCAGTGAAGCCGGGCTAGGGACTGCTTTCTTT. Full variable domain (missing parts from reference TRBV25-1 and TRBJ1-1): EADIYQTPRYLVIGTGKKITLECSQTMGHDKMYWYQQDPGMELHLIHYSYGVNSTEKGDLSSESTVSRIRTEHFPLTLESARPSHTSQYLCASSEAGLGTAFFGQGTRLTVV.

This chain uses TRBV29-1 with TRBJ2-4; D tentatively fits TRBD1 or TRBD2 (5 bases each). The CDR3 is 11 amino acids. Trimming cost V 4 bases and J 9 bases, with 10 bases left between them. The germline V gene has CDR1 SQVTM and CDR2 ANQGSEA. The CDR3 spells CSVGGRGIQYF. The DNA for the CDR3 is TGCAGCGTTGGGGGGAGAGGCATTCAGTACTTC. The full variable domain, rest sourced from reference TRBV29-1 and TRBJ2-4, is SAVISQKPSRDICQRGTSLTIQCQVDSQVTMMFWYRQQPGQSLTLIATANQGSEATYESGFVIDKFPISRPNLTFSTLTVSNMSPEDSSIYLCSVGGRGIQYFGAGTRLSVL.

This chain connects TRBV7-9 to TRBJ2-3; no clear D. Germline lookup yields CDR1 SEHNR and CDR2 FQNEAQ (reference sequence). Trimming removed 8 bases from V and 3 bases from J, with 12 bases in between. The CDR3 is 13 amino acids. CDR3 coding DNA: TGTGCCAGCCAAAAAGGACCAACAGATACGCAGTATTTT. Translating it yields CASQKGPTDTQYF. Filled out from reference TRBV7-9 and TRBJ2-3, the complete variable domain reads DTGVSQNPRHKITKRGQNVTFRCDPISEHNRLYWYRQTLGQGPEFLTYFQNEAQLEKSRLLSDRFSAERPKGSFSTLEIQRTEQGDSAMYLCASQKGPTDTQYFGPGTRLTVL.

The V gene is TRBV6-1, the J gene TRBJ1-1; D gene uncertain. The germline CDR1 and CDR2 sequences are MNHNS and SASEGT. The V and J ends lost 7 bases and 4 bases respectively, with 7 bases between them. The CDR3 has 11 residues. This chain's CDR3 is CASKRATEAFF. DNA for the CDR3: TGTGCCAGCAAGCGGGCCACTGAAGCTTTCTTT.

The CDR3 loop is CASSHPLAGGFTGELFF. In nucleotides, the CDR3 is TGCGCCAGCAGCCATCCCCTAGCGGGGGGGTTCACCGGGGAGCTGTTTTTT. The genes are TRBV4-1 and TRBJ2-2; 12 nucleotides line up with TRBD2. Germline loops: CDR1 MGHRA, CDR2 YSYEKL. The ends lost 3 bases at V and 4 bases at J; junction bases unmatched: 6. CDR3 length: 17 residues.

The V and J genes are TRBV18 and TRBJ2-7; D not certain. This CDR3 comprises 11 residues. V was cut by 3 bases and J by 3 bases, with 3 bases left in between. The V gene's germline CDR1 is KGHSH and CDR2 LQKENI. CDR3 in DNA: TGTGCCAGCTCACCTAACTACGAGCAGTACTTC. This sequence encodes CASSPNYEQYF.

The J gene is TRBJ2-7, the V gene TRBV7-2; 7 bases agree with TRBD1. V lost 1 base to trimming and J lost 2 bases; unmatched junction nucleotides: 5. The CDR3 extends over 15 amino acids. The germline gives CDR1 SGHTA, CDR2 FQGNSA. In DNA, the CDR3 is TGTGCCAGCAGCTTAGAGGGGGCAGGAGCCTACGAGCAGTACTTC. It yields the protein CASSLEGAGAYEQYF.

This clone showed up many times. The genes are TRBV7-8 and TRBJ1-2; TRBD1 agrees at 7 bases. The junction had 4 bases not matched to a gene; V was cut back by 1 base and J by 2 bases. CDR1 is SGHVS and CDR2 is FQNEAQ in the germline V gene. The CDR3 runs to 15 residues. The CDR3 protein is CASSLGEQGNYGYTF. The CDR3 bases are TGTGCCAGCAGCTTAGGAGAACAGGGGAACTATGGCTACACCTTC.

The chain joins TRBV28 to TRBJ1-5; D remains unclear. Germline CDR1 and CDR2: MDHEN and SYDVKM. The CDR3 runs to 12 residues. V lost 7 bases to trimming and J lost 4 bases, with 8 bases between them. CDR3 in amino acids: CASTLGNQPQHF. CDR3 nucleotide sequence: TGTGCCAGCACCCTTGGGAATCAGCCCCAGCATTTT.